This TCR beta chain was retrieved from a study of T-cell reconstitution after alpha-beta-depleted transplantation in children. Germline loops: CDR1 MDHEN, CDR2 SYDVKM. The ends lost 1 base at V and 1 base at J; junction bases unmatched: 5. The CDR3 length is 17 residues. The library targeted TCRbeta and was prepared with unique molecular identifiers. TCRdb re-called the PCR reads through MiXCR, storing one row per CDR3 protein. The sample contains about 200,000 distinct CDR3 sequences, roughly 15% of which appear only once. The receptor comes from a human donor who donated a stem cell graft to a child with acute lymphoblastic leukemia. This chain uses TRBV28 with TRBJ2-2; 8 bases agree with TRBD1. Source: PBMCs from the stem cell graft donor, taken from the stem cell graft. CDR3 bases: TGTGCCAGCAGTTTATCTTTAGGGACAGGGAACACCGGGGAGCTGTTTTTT. It specifies CASSLSLGTGNTGELFF.